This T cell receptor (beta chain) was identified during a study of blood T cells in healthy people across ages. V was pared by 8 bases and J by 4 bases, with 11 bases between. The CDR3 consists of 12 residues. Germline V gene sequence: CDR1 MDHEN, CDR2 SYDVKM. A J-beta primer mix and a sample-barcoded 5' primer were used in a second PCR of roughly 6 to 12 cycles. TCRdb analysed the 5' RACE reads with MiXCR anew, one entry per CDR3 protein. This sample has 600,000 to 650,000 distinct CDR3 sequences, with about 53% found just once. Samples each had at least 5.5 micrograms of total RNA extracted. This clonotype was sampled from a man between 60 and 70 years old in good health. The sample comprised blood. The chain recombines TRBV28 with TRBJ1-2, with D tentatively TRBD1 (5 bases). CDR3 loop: CASGAFPYGYTF. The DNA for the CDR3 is TGTGCCAGCGGGGCTTTTCCCTATGGCTACACCTTC.